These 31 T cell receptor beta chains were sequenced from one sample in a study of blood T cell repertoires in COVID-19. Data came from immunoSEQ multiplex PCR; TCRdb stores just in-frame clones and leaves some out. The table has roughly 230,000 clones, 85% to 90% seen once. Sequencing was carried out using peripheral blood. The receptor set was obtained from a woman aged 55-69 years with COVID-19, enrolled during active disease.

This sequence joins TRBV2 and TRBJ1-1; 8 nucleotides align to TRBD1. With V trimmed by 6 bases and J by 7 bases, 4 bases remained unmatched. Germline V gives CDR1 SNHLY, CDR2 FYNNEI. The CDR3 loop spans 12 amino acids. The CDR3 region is CASRSDRGEAFF. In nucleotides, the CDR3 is TGTGCCAGCAGGTCCGACAGGGGTGAAGCTTTCTTT.

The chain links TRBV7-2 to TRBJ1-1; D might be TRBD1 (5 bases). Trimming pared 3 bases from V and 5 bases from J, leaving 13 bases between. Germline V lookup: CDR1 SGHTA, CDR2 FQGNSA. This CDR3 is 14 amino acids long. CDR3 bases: TGTGCCAGCAGCTTGTGGCAGGGAGGGACTGAAGCTTTCTTT. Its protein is CASSLWQGGTEAFF.

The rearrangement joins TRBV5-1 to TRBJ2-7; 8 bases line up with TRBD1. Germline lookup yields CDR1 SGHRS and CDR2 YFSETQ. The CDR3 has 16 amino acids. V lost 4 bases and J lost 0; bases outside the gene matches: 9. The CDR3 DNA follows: TGCGCCAGCAGCCAAACACAGGGGGTCCTCTCCTACGAGCAGTACTTC. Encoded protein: CASSQTQGVLSYEQYF.

The CDR3 is CSASRQESNYGYTF. CDR3 sequence (DNA): TGCAGTGCTAGTCGACAGGAGTCTAACTATGGCTACACCTTC. The chain recombines TRBV20-1 with TRBJ1-2, with D possibly TRBD1 on 6 matching bases. CDR3 length equals 14 residues. V dropped 3 bases and J dropped 0 bases, with 11 bases sitting between them. The germline V gene has CDR1 DFQATT and CDR2 SNEGSKA (reference sequence).

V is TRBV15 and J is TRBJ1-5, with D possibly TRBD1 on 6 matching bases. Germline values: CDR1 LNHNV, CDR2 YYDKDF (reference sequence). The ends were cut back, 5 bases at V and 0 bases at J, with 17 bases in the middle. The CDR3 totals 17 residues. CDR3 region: CATSAHLTGHSNQPQHF. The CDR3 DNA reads TGTGCCACCAGCGCTCACCTGACAGGCCATAGCAATCAGCCCCAGCATTTT. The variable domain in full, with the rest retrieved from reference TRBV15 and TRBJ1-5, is DAMVIQNPRYQVTQFGKPVTLSCSQTLNHNVMYWYQQKSSQAPKLLFHYYDKDFNNEADTPDNFQSRRPNTSFCFLDIRSPGLGDTAMYLCATSAHLTGHSNQPQHFGDGTRLSIL.

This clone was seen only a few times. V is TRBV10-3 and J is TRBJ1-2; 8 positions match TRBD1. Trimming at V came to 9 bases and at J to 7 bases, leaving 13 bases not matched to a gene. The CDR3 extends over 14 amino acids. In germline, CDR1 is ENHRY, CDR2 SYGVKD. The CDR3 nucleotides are TGTGCCATTCGACCCGGGACAGGCGTAGGTGGCTACACCTTC. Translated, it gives CAIRPGTGVGGYTF.

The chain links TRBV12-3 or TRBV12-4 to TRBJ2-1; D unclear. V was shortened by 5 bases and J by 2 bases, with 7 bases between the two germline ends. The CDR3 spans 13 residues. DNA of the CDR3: TGTGCCAGCAGTCAAGGAGCCTACAATGAGCAGTTCTTC. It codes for CASSQGAYNEQFF.

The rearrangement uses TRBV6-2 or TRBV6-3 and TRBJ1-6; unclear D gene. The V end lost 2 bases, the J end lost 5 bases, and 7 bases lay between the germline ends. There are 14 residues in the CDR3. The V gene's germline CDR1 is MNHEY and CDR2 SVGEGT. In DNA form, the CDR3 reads TGTGCCAGCAGTTACAGCGTCGATAATTCACCCCTCCACTTT. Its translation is CASSYSVDNSPLHF.

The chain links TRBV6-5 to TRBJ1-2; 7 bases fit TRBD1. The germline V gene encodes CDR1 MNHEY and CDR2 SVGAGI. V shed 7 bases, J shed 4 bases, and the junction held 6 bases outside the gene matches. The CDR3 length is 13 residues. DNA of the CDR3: TGTGCCAGCACTCCTGGACAGGTCTATGGCTACACCTTC. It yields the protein CASTPGQVYGYTF.

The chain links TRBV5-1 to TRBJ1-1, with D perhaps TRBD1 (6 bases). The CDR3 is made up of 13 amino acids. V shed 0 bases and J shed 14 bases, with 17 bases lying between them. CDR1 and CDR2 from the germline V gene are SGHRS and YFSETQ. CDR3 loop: CASSLAEGTMLFF. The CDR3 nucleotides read TGCGCCAGCAGCTTGGCTGAGGGGACAATGCTATTCTTT.

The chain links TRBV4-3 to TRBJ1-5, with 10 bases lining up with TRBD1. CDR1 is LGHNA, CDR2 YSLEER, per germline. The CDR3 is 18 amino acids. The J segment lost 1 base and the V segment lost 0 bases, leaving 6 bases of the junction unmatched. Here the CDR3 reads CASSQEIGQGGSNQPQHF. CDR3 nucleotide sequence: TGCGCCAGCAGCCAAGAGATCGGACAGGGGGGAAGCAATCAGCCCCAGCATTTT.

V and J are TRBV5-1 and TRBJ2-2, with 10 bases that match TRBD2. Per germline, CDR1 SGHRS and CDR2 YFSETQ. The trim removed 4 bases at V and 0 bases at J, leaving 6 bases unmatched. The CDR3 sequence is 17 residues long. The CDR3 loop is CASSQRTSGTNTGELFF. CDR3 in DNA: TGCGCCAGCAGCCAAAGGACTAGCGGAACGAACACCGGGGAGCTGTTTTTT.

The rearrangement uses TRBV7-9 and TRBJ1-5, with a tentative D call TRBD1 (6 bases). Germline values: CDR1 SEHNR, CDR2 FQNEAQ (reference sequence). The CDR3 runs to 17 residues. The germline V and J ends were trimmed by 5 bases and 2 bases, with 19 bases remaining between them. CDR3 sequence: CASSPREGDLGNQPQHF. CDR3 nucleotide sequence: TGTGCCAGCAGCCCCCGGGAGGGGGATTTAGGCAATCAGCCCCAGCATTTT.

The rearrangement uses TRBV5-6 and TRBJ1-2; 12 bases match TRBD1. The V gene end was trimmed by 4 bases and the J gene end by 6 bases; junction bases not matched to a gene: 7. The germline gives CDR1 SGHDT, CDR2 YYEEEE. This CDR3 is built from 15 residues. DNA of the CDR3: TGTGCCAGCAGCCCCTGGGACAGGGGGCGTGATGGCTACACCTTC. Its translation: CASSPWDRGRDGYTF.

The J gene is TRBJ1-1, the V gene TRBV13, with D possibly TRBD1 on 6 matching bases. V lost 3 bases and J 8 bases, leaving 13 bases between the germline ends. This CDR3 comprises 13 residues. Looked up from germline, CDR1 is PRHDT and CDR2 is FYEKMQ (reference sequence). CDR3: CASSFPGQMEAFF. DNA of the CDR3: TGTGCCAGCAGCTTTCCAGGACAGATGGAAGCTTTCTTT.

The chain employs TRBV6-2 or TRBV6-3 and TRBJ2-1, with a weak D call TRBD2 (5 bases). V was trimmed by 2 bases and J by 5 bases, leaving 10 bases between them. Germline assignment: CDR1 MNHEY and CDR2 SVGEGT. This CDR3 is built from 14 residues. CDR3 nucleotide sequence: TGTGCCAGCAGTTACGGACTCCTGAACAATGAGCAGTTCTTC. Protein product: CASSYGLLNNEQFF.

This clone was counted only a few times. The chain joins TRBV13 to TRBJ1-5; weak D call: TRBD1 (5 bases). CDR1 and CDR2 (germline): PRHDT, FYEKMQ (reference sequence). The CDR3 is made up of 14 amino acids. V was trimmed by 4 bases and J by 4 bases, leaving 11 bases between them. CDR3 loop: CASSWKGDNQPQHF. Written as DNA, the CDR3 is TGTGCCAGCAGCTGGAAAGGGGATAATCAGCCCCAGCATTTT. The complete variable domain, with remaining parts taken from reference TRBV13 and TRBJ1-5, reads AAGVIQSPRHLIKEKRETATLKCYPIPRHDTVYWYQQGPGQDPQFLISFYEKMQSDKGSIPDRFSAQQFSDYHSELNMSSLELGDSALYFCASSWKGDNQPQHFGDGTRLSIL.

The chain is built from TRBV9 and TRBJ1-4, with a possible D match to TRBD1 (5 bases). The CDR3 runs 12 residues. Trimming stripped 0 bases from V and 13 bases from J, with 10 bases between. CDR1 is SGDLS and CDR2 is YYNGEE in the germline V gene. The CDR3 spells CASSVDQGRLFF. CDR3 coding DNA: TGTGCCAGCAGCGTAGACCAGGGAAGACTGTTTTTT.

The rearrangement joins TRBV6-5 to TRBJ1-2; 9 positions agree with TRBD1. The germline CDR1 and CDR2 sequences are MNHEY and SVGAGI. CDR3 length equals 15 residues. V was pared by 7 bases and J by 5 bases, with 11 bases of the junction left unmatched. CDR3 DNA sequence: TGTGCCAGCATCCCGGACAGGGGAGTCCCTTATGGCTACACCTTC. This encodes CASIPDRGVPYGYTF.

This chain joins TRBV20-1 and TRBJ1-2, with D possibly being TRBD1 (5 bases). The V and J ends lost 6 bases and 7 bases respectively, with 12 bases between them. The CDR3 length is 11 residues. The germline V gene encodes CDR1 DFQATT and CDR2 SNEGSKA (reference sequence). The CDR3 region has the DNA TGCAGTGCGTCGCCCAGGGTTGGCTACACCTTC. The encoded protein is CSASPRVGYTF.

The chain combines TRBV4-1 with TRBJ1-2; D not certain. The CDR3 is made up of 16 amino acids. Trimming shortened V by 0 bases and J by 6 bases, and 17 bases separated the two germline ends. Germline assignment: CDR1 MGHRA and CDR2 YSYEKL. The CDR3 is CASSQDISVTWNGYTF. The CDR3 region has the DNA TGCGCCAGCAGCCAAGATATATCAGTGACATGGAATGGCTACACCTTC.

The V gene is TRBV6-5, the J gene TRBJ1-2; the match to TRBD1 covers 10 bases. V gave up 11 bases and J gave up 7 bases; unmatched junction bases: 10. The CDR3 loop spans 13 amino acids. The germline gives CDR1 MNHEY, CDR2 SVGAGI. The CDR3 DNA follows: TGTGCCGTTCGGACAGGGGGTATTTTTGGCTACACCTTC. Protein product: CAVRTGGIFGYTF.

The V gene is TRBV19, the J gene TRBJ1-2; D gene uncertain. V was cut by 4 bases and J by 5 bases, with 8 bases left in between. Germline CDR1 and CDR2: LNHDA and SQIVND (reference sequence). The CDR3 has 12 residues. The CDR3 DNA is TGTGCCAGTAGTAGTCTACGGTATGGCTACACCTTC. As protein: CASSSLRYGYTF. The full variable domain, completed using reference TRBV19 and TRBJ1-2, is DGGITQSPKYLFRKEGQNVTLSCEQNLNHDAMYWYRQDPGQGLRLIYYSQIVNDFQKGDIAEGYSVSREKKESFPLTVTSAQKNPTAFYLCASSSLRYGYTFGSGTRLTVV.

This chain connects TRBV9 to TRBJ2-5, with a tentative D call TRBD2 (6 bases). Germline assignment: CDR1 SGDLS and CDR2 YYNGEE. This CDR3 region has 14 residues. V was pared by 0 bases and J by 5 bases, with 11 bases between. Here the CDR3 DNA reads TGTGCCAGCAGCGTAGGCGGGGCTCAGGAGACCCAGTACTTC. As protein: CASSVGGAQETQYF.

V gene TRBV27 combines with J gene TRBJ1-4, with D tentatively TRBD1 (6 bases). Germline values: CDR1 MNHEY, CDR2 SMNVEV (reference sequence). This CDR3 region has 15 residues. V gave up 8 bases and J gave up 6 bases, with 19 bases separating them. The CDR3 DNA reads TGTGCCAGCCGATCTGGGACACGGCTTGATGAAAAACTGTTTTTT. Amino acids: CASRSGTRLDEKLFF.

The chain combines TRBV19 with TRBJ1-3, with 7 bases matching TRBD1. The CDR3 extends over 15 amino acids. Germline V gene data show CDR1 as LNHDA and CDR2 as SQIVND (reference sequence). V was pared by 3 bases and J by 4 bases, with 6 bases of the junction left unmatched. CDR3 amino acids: CASSIDRVDGNTIYF. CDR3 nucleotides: TGTGCCAGTAGTATCGACAGGGTGGACGGAAACACCATATATTTT.

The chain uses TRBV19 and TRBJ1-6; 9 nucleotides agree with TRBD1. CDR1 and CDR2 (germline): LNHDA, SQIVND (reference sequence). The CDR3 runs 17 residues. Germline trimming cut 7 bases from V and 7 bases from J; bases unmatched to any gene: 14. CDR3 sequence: CASTETTGGVRNSPLHF. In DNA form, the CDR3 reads TGTGCCAGTACCGAAACCACAGGGGGCGTTCGGAATTCACCCCTCCACTTT.

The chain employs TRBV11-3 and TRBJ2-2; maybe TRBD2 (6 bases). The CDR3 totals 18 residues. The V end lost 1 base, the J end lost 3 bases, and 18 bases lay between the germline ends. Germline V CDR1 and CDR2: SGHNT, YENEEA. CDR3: CASSLGHTSRRDTGELFF. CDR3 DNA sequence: TGTGCCAGCAGCTTAGGCCACACCTCCCGGAGGGACACCGGGGAGCTGTTTTTT.

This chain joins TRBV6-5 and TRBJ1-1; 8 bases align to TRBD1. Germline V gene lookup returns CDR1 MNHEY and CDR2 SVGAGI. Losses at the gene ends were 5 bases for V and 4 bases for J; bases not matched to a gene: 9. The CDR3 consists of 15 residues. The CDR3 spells CASSTATGVSTEAFF. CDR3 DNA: TGTGCCAGCAGTACTGCGACAGGGGTCAGCACTGAAGCTTTCTTT.

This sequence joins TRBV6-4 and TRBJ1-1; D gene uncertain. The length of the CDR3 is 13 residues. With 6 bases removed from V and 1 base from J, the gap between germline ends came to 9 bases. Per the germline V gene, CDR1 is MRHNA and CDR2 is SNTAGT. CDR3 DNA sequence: TGTGCCAGCAGCCCCGCAGGGAACACTGAAGCTTTCTTT. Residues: CASSPAGNTEAFF.

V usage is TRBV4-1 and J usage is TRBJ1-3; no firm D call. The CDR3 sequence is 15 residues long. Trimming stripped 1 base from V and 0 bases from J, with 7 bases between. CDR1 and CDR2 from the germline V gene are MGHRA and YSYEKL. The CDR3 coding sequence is TGCGCCAGCAGCCAAGCGGAGGGCTCTGGAAACACCATATATTTT. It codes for CASSQAEGSGNTIYF.